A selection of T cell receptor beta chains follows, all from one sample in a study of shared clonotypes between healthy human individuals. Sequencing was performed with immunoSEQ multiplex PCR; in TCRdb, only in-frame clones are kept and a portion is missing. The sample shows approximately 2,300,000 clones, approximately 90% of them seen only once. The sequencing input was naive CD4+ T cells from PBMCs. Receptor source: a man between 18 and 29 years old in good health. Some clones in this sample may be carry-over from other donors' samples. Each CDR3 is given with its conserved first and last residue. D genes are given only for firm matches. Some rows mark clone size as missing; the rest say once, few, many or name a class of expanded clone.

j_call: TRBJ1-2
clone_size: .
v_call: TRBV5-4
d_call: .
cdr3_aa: CASSLLTDGYTF
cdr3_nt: TGTGCCAGCAGCTTACTGACAGATGGCTACACCTTC

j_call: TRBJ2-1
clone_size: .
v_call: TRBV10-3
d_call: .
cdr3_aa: CAISDFPSYNEQFF
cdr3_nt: TGTGCCATCAGTGATTTCCCCTCCTACAATGAGCAGTTCTTC

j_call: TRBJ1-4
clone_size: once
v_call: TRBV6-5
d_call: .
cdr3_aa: CASRPTGTTGEKLFF
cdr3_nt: TGTGCCAGCAGGCCAACCGGGACAACTGGTGAAAAACTGTTTTTT

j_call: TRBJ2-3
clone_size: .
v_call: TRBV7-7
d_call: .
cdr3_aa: CASSCGRYTQYF
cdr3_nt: TGTGCCAGCAGCTGCGGCCGGTATACGCAGTATTTT

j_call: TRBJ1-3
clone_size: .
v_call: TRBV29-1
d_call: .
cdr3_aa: CSVQGLSGNTIYF
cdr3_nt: TGCAGCGTCCAGGGACTCTCTGGAAACACCATATATTTT

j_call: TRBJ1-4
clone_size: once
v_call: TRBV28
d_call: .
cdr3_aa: CASSTPSKLFF
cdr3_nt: TGTGCCAGCAGCACTCCCTCCAAACTGTTTTTT

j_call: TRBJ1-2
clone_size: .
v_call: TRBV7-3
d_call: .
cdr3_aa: CASSPSPGDEEFGYTF
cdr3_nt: TGTGCCAGCAGCCCTTCTCCGGGGGACGAGGAGTTCGGCTACACCTTC

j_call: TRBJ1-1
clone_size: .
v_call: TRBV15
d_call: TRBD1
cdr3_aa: CATSRDRGVGSTEAFF
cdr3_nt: TGTGCCACCAGCAGGGACAGGGGGGTCGGAAGCACTGAAGCTTTCTTT

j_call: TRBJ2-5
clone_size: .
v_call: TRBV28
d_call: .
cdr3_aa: CASSLAGVGETQYF
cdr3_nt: TGTGCCAGCAGTTTAGCAGGGGTAGGGGAGACCCAGTACTTC

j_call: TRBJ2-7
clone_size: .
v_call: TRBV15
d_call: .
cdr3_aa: CATSRVQGYEQYF
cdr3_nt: TGTGCCACCAGCAGAGTTCAGGGCTACGAGCAGTACTTC

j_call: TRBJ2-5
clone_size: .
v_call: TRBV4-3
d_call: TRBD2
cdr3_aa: CASSQEVAGVAETQYF
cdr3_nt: TGCGCCAGCAGCCAAGAAGTAGCGGGAGTGGCAGAGACCCAGTACTTC

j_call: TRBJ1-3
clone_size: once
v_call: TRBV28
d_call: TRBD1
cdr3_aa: CASSILDRGSGNTIYF
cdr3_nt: TGTGCCAGCAGTATCCTCGACAGGGGGTCTGGAAACACCATATATTTT

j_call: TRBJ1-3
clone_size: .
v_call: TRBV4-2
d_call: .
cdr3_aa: CASSQEISRLSGNTIYF
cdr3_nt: TGTGCCAGCAGCCAAGAAATCTCCCGGCTCTCTGGAAACACCATATATTTT

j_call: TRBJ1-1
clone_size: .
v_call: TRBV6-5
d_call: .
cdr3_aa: CASSYQGTQNTEAFF
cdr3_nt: TGTGCCAGCAGTTACCAGGGGACGCAGAACACTGAAGCTTTCTTT

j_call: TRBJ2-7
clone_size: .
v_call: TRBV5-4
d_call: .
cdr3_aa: CASSLDVLGADYEQYF
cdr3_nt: TGTGCCAGCAGCTTGGATGTATTAGGGGCCGACTACGAGCAGTACTTC

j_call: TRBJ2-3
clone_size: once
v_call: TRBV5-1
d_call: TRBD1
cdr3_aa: CASEQGNTDTQYF
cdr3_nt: TGCGCCAGCGAACAGGGGAACACAGATACGCAGTATTTT

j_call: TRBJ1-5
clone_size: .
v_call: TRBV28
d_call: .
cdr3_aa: CASSLSGRDGQPQHF
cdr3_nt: TGTGCCAGCAGTTTAAGTGGTAGGGACGGCCAGCCCCAGCATTTT

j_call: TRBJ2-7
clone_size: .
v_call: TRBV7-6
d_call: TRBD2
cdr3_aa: CASSLRVRLAGNPTYEQYF
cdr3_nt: TGTGCCAGCAGCTTAAGAGTCCGACTAGCGGGCAACCCGACCTACGAGCAGTACTTC

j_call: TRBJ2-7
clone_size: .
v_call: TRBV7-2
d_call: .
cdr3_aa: CASSLVGRTYEQYF
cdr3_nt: TGTGCCAGCAGCTTAGTGGGGCGCACCTACGAGCAGTACTTC

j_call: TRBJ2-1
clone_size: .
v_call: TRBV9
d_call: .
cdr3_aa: CASSVEEEQFF
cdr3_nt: TGTGCCAGCAGCGTAGAAGAGGAGCAGTTCTTC

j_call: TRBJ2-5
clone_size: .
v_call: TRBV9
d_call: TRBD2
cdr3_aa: CASSESGGRLETQYF
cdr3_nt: TGTGCCAGCAGCGAGAGTGGCGGGAGGCTTGAGACCCAGTACTTC

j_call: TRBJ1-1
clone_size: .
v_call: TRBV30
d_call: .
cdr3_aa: CAWSGGPNTEAFF
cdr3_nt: TGTGCCTGGAGTGGGGGTCCGAACACTGAAGCTTTCTTT

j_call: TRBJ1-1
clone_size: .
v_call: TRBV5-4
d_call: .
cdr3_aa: CASSLAVNTEAFF
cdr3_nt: TGTGCCAGCAGCTTGGCCGTGAACACTGAAGCTTTCTTT

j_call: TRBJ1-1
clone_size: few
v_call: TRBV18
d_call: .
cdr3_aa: CASSPLATGTEAFF
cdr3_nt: TGTGCCAGCTCACCTCTCGCGACGGGGACTGAAGCTTTCTTT

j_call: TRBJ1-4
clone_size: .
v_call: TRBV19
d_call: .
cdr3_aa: CASTFTKNEKLFF
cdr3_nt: TGTGCCAGTACCTTTACTAAAAATGAAAAACTGTTTTTT

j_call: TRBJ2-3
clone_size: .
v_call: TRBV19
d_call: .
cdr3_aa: CASSTSQGLGTQYF
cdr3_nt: TGTGCCAGTAGCACTTCACAGGGTTTGGGTACGCAGTATTTT

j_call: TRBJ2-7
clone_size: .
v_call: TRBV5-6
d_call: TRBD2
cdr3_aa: CASRPGLAGAVYEQYF
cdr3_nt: TGTGCCAGCAGGCCGGGACTAGCGGGAGCGGTATACGAGCAGTACTTC

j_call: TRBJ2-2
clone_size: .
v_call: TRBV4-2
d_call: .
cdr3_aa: CASSLTYSLGSAGELFF
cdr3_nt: TGTGCCAGCAGCCTCACCTACAGCTTGGGGAGCGCCGGGGAGCTGTTTTTT